Presented here are 14 T cell receptor beta chains from one specimen sequenced in a study of metastatic and nonmetastatic thyroid tumors. Thyroid surgery took place with no prior treatment in any patient. Through MiXCR, TCRdb re-clonotyped the PCR reads. This sample has a few thousand clones; around a third occur once, and the top ten carry around 29%. Sequenced: adjacent normal tissue. The receptors here all came from a male donor with papillary thyroid cancer or a benign thyroid nodule (not recorded which). Some clones in this sample may be carry-over from other donors' samples.

The chain carries TRBV28 and TRBJ2-5; D remains ambiguous. The germline V gene has CDR1 MDHEN and CDR2 SYDVKM. V shed 1 base and J shed 2 bases, with 5 bases lying between them. The CDR3 has 13 amino acids. CDR3 nucleotides: TGTGCCAGCAGTTTATTACGGCAAGAGACCCAGTACTTC. Its protein is CASSLLRQETQYF. The entire variable domain, with the rest obtained from reference TRBV28 and TRBJ2-5, is as follows: DVKVTQSSRYLVKRTGEKVFLECVQDMDHENMFWYRQDPGLGLRLIYFSYDVKMKEKGDIPEGYSVSREKKERFSLILESASTNQTSMYLCASSLLRQETQYFGPGTRLLVL.

This clone came up many times. The V gene is TRBV20-1, the J gene TRBJ2-7; TRBD2 agrees at 8 bases. The V gene end was trimmed by 3 bases and the J gene end by 2 bases; junction bases not matched to a gene: 9. This CDR3 region has 15 residues. Germline CDR1 and CDR2: DFQATT and SNEGSKA (reference sequence). CDR3 sequence (DNA): TGCAGTGCTAGGGGGGCTAGCGGGCAAACCTACGAGCAGTACTTC. It translates to CSARGASGQTYEQYF.

Points on this clone: The same CDR3 also results from other DNA sequences found in this sample. V gene TRBV6-1 combines with J gene TRBJ1-1, with TRBD1 matching 8 bases. Germline CDR1 is MNHNS and CDR2 is SASEGT. V was pared by 4 bases and J by 3 bases, with 10 bases of the junction left unmatched. This CDR3 is built from 16 residues. This chain's CDR3 is CASSGRDRGKYTEAFF. The CDR3 DNA follows: TGTGCCAGCAGTGGCCGTGACAGGGGCAAGTACACTGAAGCTTTCTTT.

The V call is TRBV7-2, the J call TRBJ2-1, with 13 bases lining up with TRBD2. Per germline, CDR1 SGHTA and CDR2 FQGNSA. The CDR3 has 19 residues. V shed 0 bases, J shed 4 bases, and the junction held 9 bases outside the gene matches. Here the CDR3 reads CASSLASLAGGRGYNEQFF. The CDR3 DNA follows: TGTGCCAGCAGCTTAGCCTCACTAGCGGGGGGGCGAGGATACAATGAGCAGTTCTTC. The full variable domain, its missing parts supplied by reference TRBV7-2 and TRBJ2-1, is GAGVSQSPSNKVTEKGKDVELRCDPISGHTALYWYRQSLGQGLEFLIYFQGNSAPDKSGLPSDRFSAERTGGSVSTLTIQRTQQEDSAVYLCASSLASLAGGRGYNEQFFGPGTRLTVL.

This clone was seen a handful of times. The chain employs TRBV6-2 or TRBV6-3 and TRBJ2-1; possibly TRBD2 for D (7 bases). The CDR3 covers 14 residues. Germline CDR1 MNHEY, CDR2 SVGEGT. Trimming shortened V by 6 bases and J by 7 bases, and 16 bases separated the two germline ends. The CDR3 protein is CASRRRGARNEQFF. The CDR3 coding sequence is TGTGCCAGCAGGAGACGGGGGGCGCGTAATGAGCAGTTCTTC.

This clone is medium-sized by share. The rearrangement links TRBV4-1 to TRBJ2-6; D possibly matches TRBD1 or TRBD2 (5 bases each). The germline V gene encodes CDR1 MGHRA and CDR2 YSYEKL. CDR3 length: 17 residues. V lost 1 base, J lost 3 bases, and 13 bases lay in between. This chain's CDR3 is CASSQVAGAVGANVLTF. The DNA for the CDR3 is TGCGCCAGCAGCCAAGTCGCCGGGGCAGTTGGGGCCAACGTCCTGACTTTC.

In its sample, this clone was seen a few times. V is TRBV6-1 and J is TRBJ1-2, with a tentative D call TRBD1 (5 bases). Between the trimmed V and J ends, which lost 8 bases and 3 bases, there was a span of 19 bases. There are 15 residues in the CDR3. The V gene's germline CDR1 is MNHNS and CDR2 SASEGT. DNA of the CDR3: TGTGCCAGCGCGGTGACGGGGGGGGGTCACTATGGCTACACCTTC. Translating gives CASAVTGGGHYGYTF.

The chain joins TRBV11-2 to TRBJ1-4, with D uncertain. The ends were cut back, 0 bases at V and 7 bases at J, with 0 bases in the middle. The CDR3 is made up of 11 amino acids. The germline V gene encodes CDR1 SGHAT and CDR2 FQNNGV. CDR3 amino acids: CASSLDEKLFF. The CDR3 nucleotides read TGTGCCAGCAGCTTAGATGAAAAACTGTTTTTT.

In this sample, this clone turned up once. The rearrangement joins TRBV20-1 to TRBJ1-1, with D possibly being TRBD1 (5 bases). The germline V gene has CDR1 DFQATT and CDR2 SNEGSKA (reference sequence). Trimming pared 6 bases from V and 7 bases from J, leaving 27 bases between. The CDR3 consists of 16 residues. CDR3 nucleotide sequence: TGCAGTGCGAGACGTAACGGGGGATCAGGTGGAAATGAAGCTTTCTTT. As protein: CSARRNGGSGGNEAFF.

This clone was seen only a few times. This chain links TRBV10-3 with TRBJ2-5; 7 bases match TRBD2. There are 15 residues in the CDR3. The J segment lost 5 bases and the V segment lost 0 bases, leaving 6 bases of the junction unmatched. Germline CDR1 and CDR2: ENHRY and SYGVKD. CDR3 residues: CAISESRGGSETQYF. As DNA, the CDR3 is TGTGCCATCAGTGAGTCGAGGGGCGGGAGTGAGACCCAGTACTTC.

There are many counts of this clone. Germline and junction disagree at one end, which may indicate a read error. Within the sample, other DNA sequences also encode this same CDR3. This chain joins TRBV19 and TRBJ1-1; D is undetermined. Germline loops: CDR1 LNHDA, CDR2 SQIVND (reference sequence). The CDR3 covers 14 residues. The CDR3: CASSIKVAAPEAFF. Here the CDR3 DNA reads TGTGCCAGTAGTATTAAAGTCGCGGCCCCTGAGGCTTTCTTT.

This clone was observed a handful of times. The genes are TRBV20-1 and TRBJ2-7; D ambiguous. The CDR3 consists of 15 residues. Germline CDR1 DFQATT, CDR2 SNEGSKA (reference sequence). V was clipped by 0 bases and J by 1 base, with 13 bases between them. CDR3 region: CSAREGSGSSYEQYF. The CDR3 DNA sequence: TGCAGTGCTAGAGAGGGGTCAGGCAGTTCCTACGAGCAGTACTTC.

The rearrangement joins TRBV11-1 to TRBJ2-7, with 11 bases fitting TRBD1. Germline CDR1 SGHAT, CDR2 FQDESV (reference sequence). The CDR3 runs to 17 residues. The ends lost 6 bases at V and 3 bases at J; junction bases unmatched: 13. Here the CDR3 reads CASSSRTGGPRDYEQYF. CDR3 DNA: TGTGCCAGCAGTTCACGGACAGGGGGCCCGCGCGACTACGAGCAGTACTTC.

The table lists this clone with a few counts. The chain recombines TRBV6-1 with TRBJ2-3; unclear D gene. This CDR3 comprises 13 residues. Germline V gene sequence: CDR1 MNHNS, CDR2 SASEGT. V lost 4 bases, J lost 2 bases, and 7 bases lay in between. The CDR3 coding sequence is TGTGCCAGCAGTGGTAAGGACACAGATACGCAGTATTTT. Its translation is CASSGKDTDTQYF.